This T cell receptor beta chain originates from a study of a mutant IDH1 vaccine in newly diagnosed glioma. Study at large: Onset of vaccination occurred 4-6 weeks following radiotherapy alone, or with temozolomide cycles.

TCRdb's table, derived via immunoSEQ multiplex PCR, lists solely in-frame clones and lacks some. The sample shows 45,000 to 60,000 clones, around 80% of them seen only once. Notes on this clone: The antigen remains unidentified.

The V gene lost 0 bases and the J gene lost 8 bases, with 14 bases spanning the gap. The CDR3 runs to 15 residues. Germline V gives CDR1 SGHRS, CDR2 YFSETQ. Time point: week 5, during vaccination. Vaccination used 300 ug of mutant IDH1 20-mer peptide per dose, with topical imiquimod. Diagnosis in the donors showed new WHO grade 3 or 4 astrocytomas that were IDH1-mutant and ATRX-lost. The receptor comes from a man over 45 with glioma. The chain combines TRBV5-1 with TRBJ1-4; D is perhaps TRBD1 (5 bases). The material was PBMCs, obtained from a glioma patient whose treatment included an IDH1 peptide vaccine. CDR3 protein: CASSLGRGTAEKLFF. CDR3 DNA sequence: TGCGCCAGCAGCTTGGGCAGAGGGACGGCGGAAAAACTGTTTTTT.